This T cell receptor beta chain was profiled in a study of prognosis after radiotherapy for stage I lung cancer. The genomic DNA TCR beta CDR3 region underwent two rounds of multiplex PCR. Gene-specific TRBV and TRBJ primers were used in PCR round one. MiXCR, run by TCRdb on the multiplex PCR reads, gives a single entry per CDR3 protein. The sample has approximately 28,000 distinct CDR3 sequences, roughly 30% seen once. This CDR3 has 13 residues. Germline V gives CDR1 LNHDA, CDR2 SQIVND (reference sequence). Trimming cost V 7 bases and J 4 bases, with 11 bases left between them. This TCR came from a donor over 45 with non-small cell lung cancer. The chain links TRBV19 to TRBJ1-5; a possible D gene is TRBD1 (6 bases). The input for sequencing was PBMCs, taken before or after stereotactic body radiation therapy (not recorded which). The CDR3 sequence is CASKGGGNQPQHF. CDR3 coding DNA: TGTGCCAGTAAAGGGGGGGGGAATCAGCCCCAGCATTTT.